This T cell receptor beta chain emerged from a study of human T cells and chemical hapten exposure. This clonotype was picked up a small number of times. Time point reported: pre-sensitization, week 0. Specified treatment: therapeutic diphenylcyclopropenone sensitization with weekly scalp DPC. Total RNA came from unfractionated whole blood. TCRdb recomputed calls from the RACE reads with MiXCR, one row per CDR3 protein. The sample contains roughly 34,000 distinct CDR3 sequences, about a tenth of which appear only once. This CDR3 is 15 amino acids long. After removal of 3 bases from V and 1 base from J, the junction contained 6 bases not matched to a gene. CDR1 is LGHNA and CDR2 is YNFKEQ in the germline V gene.

The chain links TRBV4-2 to TRBJ2-7; 7 bases agree with TRBD2. The sequence came from a man in his fifties with alopecia areata. Some clones in this sample may be carry-over from other donors' samples. The source material was whole blood, sampled in connection with sensitization to the hapten diphenylcyclopropenone (DPC). CDR3 loop: CASSQQTSPSYEQYF. CDR3 DNA sequence: TGTGCCAGCAGCCAGCAGACTAGCCCATCCTACGAGCAGTACTTC.